The 22 T cell receptor beta chains presented below share a single source sample, sequenced in a study of shared clonotypes between healthy human individuals. Repertoires were generated with immunoSEQ multiplex PCR, while TCRdb's copy carries only in-frame clones and drops some. This table has some 2.3 million clones, 90% to 95% appearing once. The specimen sequenced was naive CD4+ T cells from PBMCs. Subset meaning: CD45RA+ positively selected. The origin of the receptors is a young man in good health. Some clones in this sample may be carry-over from other donors' samples.

As for this clone: At one end the junction does not follow the germline gene, possibly because of a read error. The rearrangement joins TRBV10-2 to TRBJ2-1; 7 nucleotides align to TRBD1. Germline V gives CDR1 WSHSY, CDR2 SAAADI. This CDR3 has 14 residues. CDR3 sequence reads: CASTEGQNYNEQFF. The CDR3 DNA follows: TGCGCCAGCACTGAGGGACAGAACTACAATGAGCAGTTCTTC.

This clone appeared once. This rearrangement joins TRBV5-1 to TRBJ2-5, with D maybe TRBD1 (6 bases). CDR1 and CDR2 (germline): SGHRS, YFSETQ. The CDR3 totals 15 residues. V was shortened by 4 bases and J by 2 bases, with 15 bases between the two germline ends. The CDR3 bases are TGCGCCAGCAGCCAGCGACGGACAGTACAAGAGACCCAGTACTTC. This translates into CASSQRRTVQETQYF.

The V call is TRBV7-2, the J call TRBJ2-7; D not certain. There are 13 residues in the CDR3. Per germline, CDR1 SGHTA and CDR2 FQGNSA. V was cut by 2 bases and J by 6 bases, with 11 bases left in between. The CDR3: CASSLLFSFEQYF. CDR3 DNA: TGTGCCAGCAGCTTACTATTCTCATTCGAGCAGTACTTC. The full variable domain, rest sourced from reference TRBV7-2 and TRBJ2-7, is GAGVSQSPSNKVTEKGKDVELRCDPISGHTALYWYRQSLGQGLEFLIYFQGNSAPDKSGLPSDRFSAERTGGSVSTLTIQRTQQEDSAVYLCASSLLFSFEQYFGPGTRLTVT.

CDR3 region: CASSLEAGGYNEQFF. CDR3 DNA: TGTGCCAGCAGCTTAGAAGCGGGAGGCTACAATGAGCAGTTCTTC. The chain couples TRBV7-6 to TRBJ2-1; 9 nucleotides match TRBD2. The CDR3 covers 15 residues. The V gene end was trimmed by 1 base and the J gene end by 3 bases; junction bases not matched to a gene: 1. The germline CDR1 and CDR2 sequences are SGHVS and FNYEAQ.

The chain is built from TRBV7-9 and TRBJ2-2; 10 bases match TRBD1. The CDR3 length is 17 residues. The V gene's germline CDR1 is SEHNR and CDR2 FQNEAQ (reference sequence). With 5 bases clipped from V and 0 bases from J, the junction kept 6 bases outside the gene matches. CDR3 sequence reads: CASSPLGTGANTGELFF. The CDR3 DNA follows: TGTGCCAGCAGCCCCCTTGGGACAGGGGCGAACACCGGGGAGCTGTTTTTT.

The gene calls are TRBV6-1 and TRBJ1-2; D is uncertain. Trimming took 8 bases from V and 4 from J, leaving 11 bases between them. The germline V gene has CDR1 MNHNS and CDR2 SASEGT. The CDR3 consists of 12 residues. The CDR3: CASLNTAYGYTF. Written as DNA, the CDR3 is TGTGCCAGCCTTAACACCGCCTATGGCTACACCTTC.

The gene calls are TRBV29-1 and TRBJ2-5; possible D gene TRBD2, 6 bases. Germline V gene sequence: CDR1 SQVTM, CDR2 ANQGSEA. CDR3 length: 12 residues. The V and J ends lost 7 bases and 0 bases respectively, with 9 bases between them. This CDR3 is CSAERDQETQYF. CDR3 nucleotide sequence: TGCAGCGCCGAGCGGGACCAAGAGACCCAGTACTTC. The full variable domain, rest sourced from reference TRBV29-1 and TRBJ2-5, is SAVISQKPSRDICQRGTSLTIQCQVDSQVTMMFWYRQQPGQSLTLIATANQGSEATYESGFVIDKFPISRPNLTFSTLTVSNMSPEDSSIYLCSAERDQETQYFGPGTRLLVL.

This clone appeared a single time. The rearrangement joins TRBV10-3 to TRBJ2-1; 11 nucleotides line up with TRBD2. Trimming removed 1 base from V and 7 bases from J; junction bases left unmatched: 6. The germline V gene encodes CDR1 ENHRY and CDR2 SYGVKD. The CDR3 runs 16 residues. The CDR3 is CAISELTSGIRNEQFF. The CDR3 DNA is TGTGCCATCAGTGAGTTGACTAGCGGGATTAGGAATGAGCAGTTCTTC.

For the CDR3, the DNA is TGTGCCAGCTCCCGGGACACCTCTAACTATGGCTACACCTTC. It is translated as CASSRDTSNYGYTF. J is TRBJ1-2 and V is TRBV25-1; D is perhaps TRBD1 (6 bases). V was pared by 8 bases and J by 0 bases, with 13 bases between. This CDR3 has 14 amino acids. From germline, CDR1 is MGHDK and CDR2 SYGVNS.

V usage is TRBV4-3 and J usage is TRBJ1-1, with D uncertain. The germline CDR1 and CDR2 sequences are LGHNA and YSLEER. The CDR3 length is 17 residues. With 3 bases removed from V and 3 bases from J, the gap between germline ends came to 20 bases. CDR3 sequence reads: CASSQFLWEGWYTEAFF. In DNA form, the CDR3 reads TGCGCCAGCAGCCAGTTTTTGTGGGAGGGTTGGTACACTGAAGCTTTCTTT.

This clone has only a few counts. The gene calls are TRBV6-5 and TRBJ1-1; D unclear. Germline V gene data show CDR1 as MNHEY and CDR2 as SVGAGI. Trimming removed 0 bases at V and 10 bases at J, with 15 bases between. This CDR3 contains 14 residues. CDR3 in amino acids: CASSYSNVGLGAFF. For the CDR3, the DNA is TGTGCCAGCAGTTACTCTAATGTTGGTTTGGGAGCTTTCTTT.

The V gene is TRBV9, the J gene TRBJ2-2; 7 positions match TRBD2. The CDR3 covers 18 residues. The junction had 16 bases not matched to a gene; V was cut back by 3 bases and J by 5 bases. Germline V gives CDR1 SGDLS, CDR2 YYNGEE. The CDR3 reads CASSAPRGRLAATGELFF. Written as DNA, the CDR3 is TGTGCCAGCAGCGCCCCCCGGGGTAGGCTAGCGGCGACCGGGGAGCTGTTTTTT. The variable domain in full, with the rest retrieved from reference TRBV9 and TRBJ2-2, is DSGVTQTPKHLITATGQRVTLRCSPRSGDLSVYWYQQSLDQGLQFLIQYYNGEERAKGNILERFSAQQFPDLHSELNLSSLELGDSALYFCASSAPRGRLAATGELFFGEGSRLTVL.

The rearrangement uses TRBV30 and TRBJ1-2; 7 bases are shared with TRBD1. In germline, CDR1 is GTSNPN, CDR2 SVGIG (reference sequence). Trimming at V came to 0 bases and at J to 2 bases, leaving 6 bases not matched to a gene. The CDR3 loop spans 15 amino acids. CDR3 sequence (DNA): TGTGCCTGGAGTGTACGCGGCAGGGGGAACTATGGCTACACCTTC. Residues: CAWSVRGRGNYGYTF. Variable domain in full (rest from reference TRBV30 and TRBJ1-2): SQTIHQWPATLVQPVGSPLSLECTVEGTSNPNLYWYRQAAGRGLQLLFYSVGIGQISSEVPQNLSASRPQDRQFILSSKKLLLSDSGFYLCAWSVRGRGNYGYTFGSGTRLTVV.

The V gene is TRBV11-2, the J gene TRBJ1-4; D unresolved. The CDR3 length is 13 residues. V lost 1 base and J lost 7, with 7 bases in between. CDR1 is SGHAT and CDR2 is FQNNGV in the germline V gene. The CDR3 DNA sequence: TGTGCCAGCAGCTTAGGGAGGGCTGAAAAACTGTTTTTT. It codes for CASSLGRAEKLFF. Drawing the rest from reference TRBV11-2 and TRBJ1-4, the complete variable domain is EAGVAQSPRYKIIEKRQSVAFWCNPISGHATLYWYQQILGQGPKLLIQFQNNGVVDDSQLPKDRFSAERLKGVDSTLKIQPAKLEDSAVYLCASSLGRAEKLFFGSGTQLSVL.

The V and J genes are TRBV5-1 and TRBJ2-1, with a tentative D call TRBD2 (6 bases). Germline values: CDR1 SGHRS, CDR2 YFSETQ. V lost 0 bases and J 4 bases, leaving 11 bases between the germline ends. The CDR3 spans 15 residues. CDR3 sequence (DNA): TGCGCCAGCAGCTTGGTACGGGAGACTTACAATGAGCAGTTCTTC. This encodes CASSLVRETYNEQFF.

The chain uses TRBV4-2 and TRBJ1-3; D is possibly TRBD1 (5 bases). This CDR3 has 15 amino acids. V lost 0 bases, J lost 2 bases, and 8 bases lay in between. Germline V lookup: CDR1 LGHNA, CDR2 YNFKEQ. CDR3 in DNA: TGTGCCAGCAGCCAAGATCCGACAGCTGGAAACACCATATATTTT. Translating gives CASSQDPTAGNTIYF.

The chain recombines TRBV5-4 with TRBJ1-2; tentative D call: TRBD1 (5 bases). Germline CDR1 reads SGHNT; CDR2 reads YYREEE (reference sequence). The ends were cut back, 4 bases at V and 1 base at J, with 11 bases in the middle. The CDR3 spans 14 residues. CDR3 loop: CASSTGLDNYGYTF. The CDR3 bases are TGTGCCAGCAGCACGGGACTGGATAACTATGGCTACACCTTC.

Concerning this clone itself: The same CDR3 arises from other DNA sequences in this sample as well. This chain links TRBV9 with TRBJ2-3; no clear D gene. CDR1 is SGDLS and CDR2 is YYNGEE in the germline V gene. The ends were cut back, 2 bases at V and 2 bases at J, with 12 bases in the middle. The CDR3 consists of 15 residues. Written as DNA, the CDR3 is TGTGCCAGCAGCGTCGGTTTGGCCGCCACAGATACGCAGTATTTT. Its translation: CASSVGLAATDTQYF.

This chain joins TRBV6-4 and TRBJ2-3; D not resolved. The ends were cut back, 4 bases at V and 5 bases at J, with 10 bases in the middle. Germline V gene data show CDR1 as MRHNA and CDR2 as SNTAGT. The CDR3 contains 13 residues. CDR3 DNA: TGTGCCAGCAGTGTTTTCCCGAGAGATACGCAGTATTTT. As protein: CASSVFPRDTQYF.

V gene TRBV2 combines with J gene TRBJ1-2; perhaps TRBD1 as D (6 bases). Deletions cut 8 bases from V and 7 bases from J, with 17 bases between. The CDR3 runs to 13 residues. Per germline, CDR1 SNHLY and CDR2 FYNNEI. CDR3 sequence (DNA): TGTGCCAGCCAAGGGGGGTTTGAGGGTGGCTACACCTTC. Protein sequence: CASQGGFEGGYTF.

The chain carries TRBV27 and TRBJ2-3; perhaps TRBD2 as D (5 bases). The V end was cut by 4 bases, the J end by 1 base, with 12 bases between. The CDR3 is made up of 15 amino acids. The germline V gene has CDR1 MNHEY and CDR2 SMNVEV (reference sequence). CDR3 bases: TGTGCCAGCAGTTCCCTAGCATCGCGCACAGATACGCAGTATTTT. Its protein is CASSSLASRTDTQYF.

On this clone itself: The identical CDR3 is also encoded by other nucleotide sequences in the sample. V usage is TRBV14 and J usage is TRBJ2-5, with D unresolved. V was clipped by 3 bases and J by 5 bases, with 4 bases between them. Germline CDR1 is SGHDN and CDR2 is FVKESK. This CDR3 comprises 11 residues. The CDR3 here is CASSHSETQYF. The DNA for the CDR3 is TGTGCCAGCAGCCATTCGGAGACCCAGTACTTC.